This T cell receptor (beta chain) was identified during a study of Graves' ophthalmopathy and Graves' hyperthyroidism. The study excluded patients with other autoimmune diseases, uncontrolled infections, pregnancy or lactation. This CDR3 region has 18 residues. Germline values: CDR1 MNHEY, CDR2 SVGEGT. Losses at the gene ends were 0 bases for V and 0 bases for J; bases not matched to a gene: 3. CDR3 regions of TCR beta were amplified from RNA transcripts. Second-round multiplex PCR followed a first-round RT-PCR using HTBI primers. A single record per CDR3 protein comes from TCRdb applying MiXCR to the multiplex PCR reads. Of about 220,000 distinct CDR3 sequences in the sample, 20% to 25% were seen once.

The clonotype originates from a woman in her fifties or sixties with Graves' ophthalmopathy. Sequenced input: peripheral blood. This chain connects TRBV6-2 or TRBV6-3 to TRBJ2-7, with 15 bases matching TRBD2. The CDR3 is CASSYSGLAGGNSYEQYF. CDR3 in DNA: TGTGCCAGCAGTTACTCGGGACTAGCGGGGGGCAACTCCTACGAGCAGTACTTC.